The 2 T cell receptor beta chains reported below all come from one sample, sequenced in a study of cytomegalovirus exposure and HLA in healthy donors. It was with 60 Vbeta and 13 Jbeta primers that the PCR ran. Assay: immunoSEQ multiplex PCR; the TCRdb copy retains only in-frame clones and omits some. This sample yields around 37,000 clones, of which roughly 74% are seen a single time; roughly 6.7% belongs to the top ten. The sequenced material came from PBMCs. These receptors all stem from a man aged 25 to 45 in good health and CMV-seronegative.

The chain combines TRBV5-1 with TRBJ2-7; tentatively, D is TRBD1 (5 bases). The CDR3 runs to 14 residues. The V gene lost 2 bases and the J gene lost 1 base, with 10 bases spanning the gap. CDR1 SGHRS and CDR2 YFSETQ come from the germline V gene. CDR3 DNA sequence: TGCGCCAGCAGCTTATTAGGGGCATCCTACGAGCAGTACTTC. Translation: CASSLLGASYEQYF. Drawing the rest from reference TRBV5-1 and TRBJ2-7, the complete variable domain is KAGVTQTPRYLIKTRGQQVTLSCSPISGHRSVSWYQQTPGQGLQFLFEYFSETQRNKGNFPGRFSGRQFSNSRSEMNVSTLELGDSALYLCASSLLGASYEQYFGPGTRLTVT.

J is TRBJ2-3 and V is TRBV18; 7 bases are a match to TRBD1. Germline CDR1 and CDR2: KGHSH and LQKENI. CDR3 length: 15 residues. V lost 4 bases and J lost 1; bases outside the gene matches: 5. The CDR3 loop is CASSQGAQGTDTQYF. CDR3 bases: TGTGCCAGCTCACAGGGGGCCCAGGGCACAGATACGCAGTATTTT. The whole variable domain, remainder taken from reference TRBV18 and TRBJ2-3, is NAGVMQNPRHLVRRRGQEARLRCSPMKGHSHVYWYRQLPEEGLKFMVYLQKENIIDESGMPKERFSAEFPKEGPSILRIQQVVRGDSAAYFCASSQGAQGTDTQYFGPGTRLTVL.